Presented here are 18 T cell receptor beta chains from one specimen sequenced in a study of CD8 T cells in ankylosing spondylitis. MiXCR was run by TCRdb on the 5' RACE reads, yielding one entry per CDR3 protein. Of some 290,000 distinct CDR3 sequences in the sample, roughly 20% were seen once. Specimen: blood, either unsorted or a sorted T cell fraction (not recorded which). The receptors come from a male donor with ankylosing spondylitis or in good health (not recorded which).

This clonotype was counted a few times. The chain carries TRBV6-2 or TRBV6-3 and TRBJ2-1; D may be TRBD1 or TRBD2 (6 bases each). CDR3 length: 15 amino acids. Germline loops: CDR1 MNHEY, CDR2 SVGEGT. V was shortened by 6 bases and J by 6 bases, with 18 bases between the two germline ends. CDR3 in amino acids: CASRATGLGGNEQFF. CDR3 bases: TGTGCCAGCAGGGCCACAGGGTTGGGGGGCAATGAGCAGTTCTTC.

This clonotype was observed many times. This rearrangement joins TRBV4-1 to TRBJ2-3; D ambiguous. CDR1 MGHRA and CDR2 YSYEKL come from the germline V gene. The CDR3 runs to 16 residues. V was trimmed by 1 base and J by 4 bases, leaving 15 bases between them. CDR3 in DNA: TGCGCCAGCAGCCAAGGGATTGGGCAGACCTCAGATACGCAGTATTTT. Translating gives CASSQGIGQTSDTQYF.

The chain combines TRBV20-1 with TRBJ2-1; 8 positions match TRBD2. Germline lookup yields CDR1 DFQATT and CDR2 SNEGSKA (reference sequence). The CDR3 is 15 amino acids. CDR3 region: CSVNQRGGGYNEQFF. For the CDR3, the DNA is TGCAGCGTAAATCAACGGGGGGGCGGTTACAATGAGCAGTTCTTC.

This clonotype was detected ten times or more. The genes are TRBV6-5 and TRBJ1-5; 9 nucleotides line up with TRBD1. Losses at the gene ends were 2 bases for V and 1 base for J; bases not matched to a gene: 0. The CDR3 is 15 residues long. Germline CDR1 is MNHEY and CDR2 is SVGAGI. CDR3 nucleotides: TGTGCCAGCAGTTACGGGACAGGGAGCAATCAGCCCCAGCATTTT. It translates to CASSYGTGSNQPQHF.

This clonotype appeared a single time. J is TRBJ1-1 and V is TRBV6-1; possibly TRBD1 for D (5 bases). Trimming shortened V by 4 bases and J by 1 base, and 10 bases separated the two germline ends. Germline V lookup: CDR1 MNHNS, CDR2 SASEGT. CDR3 length equals 14 residues. The CDR3 sequence is CASSARVRNTEAFF. In nucleotides, the CDR3 is TGTGCCAGCAGTGCCAGGGTAAGGAACACTGAAGCTTTCTTT.

V is TRBV12-3 or TRBV12-4 and J is TRBJ1-4; D not resolved. This CDR3 is built from 13 residues. Trimming cost V 6 bases and J 11 bases, with 16 bases left between them. As DNA, the CDR3 is TGTGCCAGCAGAACTGACAAGCCGGGCAAACTGTTTTTT. It encodes CASRTDKPGKLFF.

This clonotype was seen repeatedly, ten times or more. The chain recombines TRBV20-1 with TRBJ2-1; 15 nucleotides agree with TRBD2. The CDR3 is 16 residues long. V lost 3 bases to trimming and J lost 9 bases; unmatched junction nucleotides: 9. Germline CDR1 DFQATT, CDR2 SNEGSKA (reference sequence). CDR3 nucleotide sequence: TGCAGTGCTAGGCGCCCGGGACTAGCGGGAGGTGGTGAGCAGTTCTTC. It is translated as CSARRPGLAGGGEQFF.

The J gene is TRBJ1-5, the V gene TRBV5-1; D possibly corresponds to TRBD1 (5 bases). Germline V CDR1 and CDR2: SGHRS, YFSETQ. V was trimmed by 0 bases and J by 3 bases, leaving 10 bases between them. This CDR3 contains 15 residues. The CDR3 nucleotides read TGCGCCAGCAGCTTGGGGGGGTTTATCAATCAGCCCCAGCATTTT. Encoded protein: CASSLGGFINQPQHF.

The chain uses TRBV7-3 and TRBJ2-1; unclear D gene. With 2 bases removed from V and 7 bases from J, the gap between germline ends came to 9 bases. Germline loops: CDR1 SGHTA, CDR2 FQGTGA. The CDR3 totals 13 residues. CDR3 loop: CASSLGQRNEQFF. The CDR3, as DNA: TGTGCCAGCAGCTTAGGTCAGAGGAATGAGCAGTTCTTC. The full variable domain, rest sourced from reference TRBV7-3 and TRBJ2-1, is GAGVSQTPSNKVTEKGKYVELRCDPISGHTALYWYRQSLGQGPEFLIYFQGTGAADDSGLPNDRFFAVRPEGSVSTLKIQRTERGDSAVYLCASSLGQRNEQFFGPGTRLTVL.

CDR3 sequence: CASQLGRTDTQYF. DNA of the CDR3: TGCGCCAGCCAGTTGGGGCGCACAGATACGCAGTATTTT. This chain uses TRBV5-1 with TRBJ2-3; D possibly corresponds to TRBD1 (5 bases). The CDR3 runs 13 residues. V lost 7 bases to trimming and J lost 1 base, with 10 bases between them. CDR1 is SGHRS and CDR2 is YFSETQ in the germline V gene.

This chain joins TRBV6-2 or TRBV6-3 and TRBJ2-1, with D possibly TRBD1 on 5 matching bases. CDR3 length: 15 residues. V lost 2 bases to trimming and J lost 9 bases, with 17 bases between them. CDR1 and CDR2 (germline): MNHEY, SVGEGT. In DNA, the CDR3 is TGTGCCAGCAGTTACAGTTTTTCAGGGAAGGGTGAGCAGTTCTTC. Translated: CASSYSFSGKGEQFF.

V gene TRBV28 combines with J gene TRBJ2-3; the D is unclear. Per germline, CDR1 MDHEN and CDR2 SYDVKM. V was cut by 6 bases and J by 1 base, with 11 bases left in between. The CDR3 contains 14 residues. The CDR3 protein is CASSPNIRTDTQYF. The CDR3 bases are TGTGCCAGCAGCCCCAATATACGCACAGATACGCAGTATTTT.

This sequence joins TRBV20-1 and TRBJ2-7; 10 nucleotides agree with TRBD2. The V and J ends lost 5 bases and 3 bases, in that order; junction bases with no gene match: 7. This CDR3 is 14 amino acids long. Per germline, CDR1 DFQATT and CDR2 SNEGSKA (reference sequence). CDR3 sequence: CSALSSGGYYEQYV. In DNA form, the CDR3 reads TGCAGTGCTCTATCTAGCGGGGGATACTACGAGCAGTACGTC.

This clonotype turned up a few times. V and J are TRBV13 and TRBJ2-1; tentatively, D is TRBD1 or TRBD2 (6 bases each). V shed 1 base and J shed 9 bases, with 22 bases lying between them. The CDR3 covers 17 residues. Germline V CDR1 and CDR2: PRHDT, FYEKMQ (reference sequence). The CDR3 DNA is TGTGCCAGCAGCTTAGCGGGCGTTTATGACAGGCGGGGTGAGCAGTTCTTC. It encodes CASSLAGVYDRRGEQFF.

The CDR3 bases are TGTGCCAGCAGCTCATCCGGACAGGGGCGAGGGAACACTGAAGCTTTCTTT. Residues: CASSSSGQGRGNTEAFF. This chain joins TRBV7-9 and TRBJ1-1, with 9 bases matching TRBD1. J was trimmed by 1 base and V by 4 bases; bases with no gene match: 10. The CDR3 loop spans 17 amino acids. Germline V lookup: CDR1 SEHNR, CDR2 FQNEAQ (reference sequence).

This clonotype was detected a few times. The chain couples TRBV3-1 to TRBJ2-3, with 8 bases matching TRBD2. J lost 8 bases, V lost 1 base, and 8 bases had no gene match. CDR1 LGHDT and CDR2 YNNKEL come from the germline V gene (reference sequence). There are 15 residues in the CDR3. CDR3 sequence: CASSQGVPAGVTQYF. CDR3 nucleotide sequence: TGTGCCAGCAGCCAAGGCGTCCCAGCGGGGGTTACGCAGTATTTT.

The CDR3, as DNA: TGTGCCACCAGTGATTCCGGATTACTGCCCCTCCTCTCCTACAATGAGCAGTTCTTC. Translation: CATSDSGLLPLLSYNEQFF. The chain has TRBV24-1 and TRBJ2-1; D gene ambiguous. CDR1 is KGHDR, CDR2 SFDVKD, per germline. There are 19 residues in the CDR3. V lost 2 bases and J lost 0, with 19 bases in between.

With regard to this clonotype: A read error may account for a junction end that differs from germline. The CDR3 DNA follows: TGTGCTAGCAGCACCCTAGGAGGAGAGACCCAGTACTTC. Translation: CASSTLGGETQYF. V is TRBV7-7 and J is TRBJ2-5, with a tentative D call TRBD2 (5 bases). Per the germline V gene, CDR1 is SSHAT and CDR2 is FNYEAQ (reference sequence). CDR3 size: 13 residues.